The clone carrying this T cell receptor (beta chain) has just a few counts. The antigen is not known. These data come from a study of response to subunit inactivated influenza vaccine. Study conclusions and caveats: There was a suggestion from the authors that each seasonal influenza vaccination recruits few new T cells.

TCRdb recomputed calls from the RT-PCR reads with MiXCR, one row per CDR3 protein. This sample has about 620,000 distinct CDR3 sequences, with 12% found just once. This CDR3 region has 15 residues. V was cut by 1 base and J by 5 bases, with 12 bases left in between. This sample comprised PBMCs from blood, obtained on the day of vaccination. The TCR was taken from a middle-aged man who received an inactivated influenza vaccine. The genes are TRBV12-3 or TRBV12-4 and TRBJ2-1; D is uncertain. The CDR3 sequence: CASSLVLGMDNEQFF. The DNA for the CDR3 is TGTGCCAGCAGTTTAGTTTTGGGGATGGACAATGAGCAGTTCTTC.